This passage covers 22 T cell receptor beta chains from one sample sequenced in a study of early T cells in non-severe SARS-CoV-2 infection. TCRdb reprocessed the 5' RACE reads with MiXCR, giving one entry per CDR3 protein. The repertoire includes about 60,000 distinct CDR3 sequences, more than 8.5% of them detected once, and under 20% sits in the top ten. Sequencing input: whole blood. These receptors were collected from an adult who was a healthcare worker with PCR-confirmed SARS-CoV-2 infection or an uninfected control (not recorded which).

The J gene is TRBJ2-1, the V gene TRBV28; D is unclear. V lost 8 bases to trimming and J lost 7 bases, with 9 bases between them. Germline V gene data show CDR1 as MDHEN and CDR2 as SYDVKM. CDR3 length: 11 residues. In nucleotides, the CDR3 is TGTGCCAGCGCCCGACGGAATGAGCAGTTCTTC. It codes for CASARRNEQFF.

The V and J genes are TRBV5-4 and TRBJ1-4, with a possible D match to TRBD1 (5 bases). Germline CDR1 SGHNT, CDR2 YYREEE (reference sequence). The CDR3 sequence is 17 residues long. Trimming took 4 bases from V and 8 from J, leaving 24 bases between them. CDR3 nucleotide sequence: TGTGCCAGCAGCCCGGCTGGGACGGAGGCTGCCGGGGAAAAACTGTTTTTT. Protein product: CASSPAGTEAAGEKLFF.

This clonotype was seen more than once but under ten times. CDR3 DNA: TGTGCCAGCAGCCCAGGGACAGGGCCCTATGGCTACACCTTC. Translated, it gives CASSPGTGPYGYTF. V gene TRBV7-9 combines with J gene TRBJ1-2; 9 bases line up with TRBD1. The V gene's germline CDR1 is SEHNR and CDR2 FQNEAQ (reference sequence). The CDR3 covers 14 residues. Germline trimming cut 5 bases from V and 4 bases from J; bases unmatched to any gene: 5. Variable domain in full (rest from reference TRBV7-9 and TRBJ1-2): DTGVSQNPRHKITKRGQNVTFRCDPISEHNRLYWYRQTLGQGPEFLTYFQNEAQLEKSRLLSDRFSAERPKGSFSTLEIQRTEQGDSAMYLCASSPGTGPYGYTFGSGTRLTVV.

A few counts support this clonotype. This chain connects TRBV28 to TRBJ2-1; D is unclear. The CDR3 is made up of 14 amino acids. The germline gives CDR1 MDHEN, CDR2 SYDVKM. V lost 8 bases to trimming and J lost 0 bases, with 11 bases between them. Here the CDR3 reads CASVRTDSYNEQFF. CDR3 nucleotide sequence: TGTGCCAGCGTGAGAACGGACTCCTACAATGAGCAGTTCTTC.

This clonotype has at least ten counts. V gene TRBV7-2 combines with J gene TRBJ2-7; TRBD1 agrees at 9 bases. V shed 4 bases and J 7 bases; nucleotides not matched to a gene: 11. The CDR3 is 15 amino acids. Germline lookup yields CDR1 SGHTA and CDR2 FQGNSA. CDR3 in DNA: TGTGCCAGCAGCTATAAAACAGGGGGCGCGCAGGAGCAGTACTTC. Its protein is CASSYKTGGAQEQYF.

This clonotype was counted many times. The V gene is TRBV29-1, the J gene TRBJ2-3; D may correspond to TRBD1 or TRBD2 (6 bases each). CDR1 and CDR2 from the germline V gene are SQVTM and ANQGSEA. This CDR3 has 12 amino acids. V was shortened by 3 bases and J by 5 bases, with 9 bases between the two germline ends. In DNA form, the CDR3 reads TGCAGCGTTGATGGAGGGGGAGATACGCAGTATTTT. Translation gives CSVDGGGDTQYF.

This clonotype was counted between two and nine times. The junction differs from germline at one of its ends, possibly a read error. The rearrangement uses TRBV7-7 and TRBJ2-3; 7 nucleotides line up with TRBD2. CDR1 and CDR2 (germline): SSHAT, FNYEAQ (reference sequence). The CDR3 spans 15 residues. As DNA, the CDR3 is TGTGCTAGCAGCTTAGGGACTACTTTCACAGATACGCAGTATTTT. This encodes CASSLGTTFTDTQYF.

The chain uses TRBV6-2 or TRBV6-3 and TRBJ1-6; the D is unclear. The germline V gene encodes CDR1 MNHEY and CDR2 SVGEGT. Trimming took off 2 bases at V and 2 bases at J, with 7 bases between the two ends. There are 15 residues in the CDR3. The CDR3 nucleotides are TGTGCCAGCAGTTACGACCGGACCTATAATTCACCCCTCCACTTT. It yields the protein CASSYDRTYNSPLHF.

This clonotype has at least ten counts. V and J are TRBV27 and TRBJ2-7; D is undetermined. The CDR3 runs to 16 residues. Deletions cut 2 bases from V and 0 bases from J, with 14 bases between. Per the germline V gene, CDR1 is MNHEY and CDR2 is SMNVEV (reference sequence). The CDR3 DNA is TGTGCCAGCAGTTTAAGGCTCGCTTTAAGCTCCTACGAGCAGTACTTC. Residues: CASSLRLALSSYEQYF.

This clonotype came up a few times. This chain links TRBV6-2 or TRBV6-3 with TRBJ2-7; 8 positions agree with TRBD2. Germline CDR1 is MNHEY and CDR2 is SVGEGT. Trimming at V came to 7 bases and at J to 3 bases, leaving 14 bases not matched to a gene. The CDR3 totals 16 residues. The CDR3 is CASINRPGLADYEQYF. The CDR3 DNA reads TGTGCCAGCATAAATCGACCCGGACTAGCAGACTACGAGCAGTACTTC.

Sample share makes this clonotype medium-sized. The CDR3 here is CASSFRREGGEQFF. Here the CDR3 DNA reads TGTGCCAGCAGCTTCCGGCGGGAGGGAGGGGAGCAGTTCTTC. V and J are TRBV7-6 and TRBJ2-1; 9 nucleotides align to TRBD2. The CDR3 length is 14 residues. Germline values: CDR1 SGHVS, CDR2 FNYEAQ. V lost 3 bases, J lost 10 bases, and 7 bases stayed unmatched.

The V and J genes are TRBV12-3 or TRBV12-4 and TRBJ2-4; possibly TRBD1 for D (5 bases). The V gene lost 6 bases and the J gene lost 0 bases, with 15 bases spanning the gap. This CDR3 has 16 residues. The CDR3 sequence is CASSYPTDLAKNIQYF. CDR3 sequence (DNA): TGTGCCAGCAGCTACCCGACAGACCTAGCCAAAAACATTCAGTACTTC.

This clonotype was recorded a few times. This chain joins TRBV28 and TRBJ2-7; D possibly corresponds to TRBD1 (7 bases). V lost 7 bases, J lost 7 bases, and 11 bases lay in between. This CDR3 comprises 11 residues. Germline V CDR1 and CDR2: MDHEN, SYDVKM. The CDR3, as DNA: TGTGCCAGCACCCAGGGGGGAGAGCAGTACTTC. Amino acids: CASTQGGEQYF.

The V gene is TRBV12-3 or TRBV12-4, the J gene TRBJ2-2; D is ambiguous. The CDR3 consists of 11 residues. Trimming took off 3 bases at V and 9 bases at J, with 5 bases between the two ends. This CDR3 is CASSLSRELFF. The CDR3 DNA follows: TGTGCCAGCAGTTTGTCCCGGGAGCTGTTTTTT.

The chain employs TRBV5-1 and TRBJ2-2; TRBD2 agrees at 10 bases. The trim removed 5 bases at V and 4 bases at J, leaving 5 bases unmatched. The CDR3 length is 15 residues. Per the germline V gene, CDR1 is SGHRS and CDR2 is YFSETQ. CDR3 residues: CASSLAGVGTGELFF. The CDR3 DNA is TGCGCCAGCAGTCTAGCGGGAGTAGGCACCGGGGAGCTGTTTTTT.

This clonotype was recorded many times. The CDR3 nucleotides are TGCGCCAGCAGCTTTCCCAGCAGCTCCTACAATGAGCAGTTCTTC. Its translation is CASSFPSSSYNEQFF. V gene TRBV5-1 combines with J gene TRBJ2-1; D not certain. Per germline, CDR1 SGHRS and CDR2 YFSETQ. Trimming removed 2 bases from V and 0 bases from J, with 9 bases in between. The length of the CDR3 is 15 residues.

The genes are TRBV5-8 and TRBJ2-5; D ambiguous. Germline V gene data show CDR1 as SGHTS and CDR2 as YDEGEE. The CDR3 runs to 16 residues. The V and J ends lost 0 bases and 1 base respectively, with 13 bases between them. The CDR3 DNA reads TGTGCCAGCAGCTTGGGAGGCGAGAGACCCCAAGAGACCCAGTACTTC. This codes for CASSLGGERPQETQYF.

This clonotype was recorded at least ten times. The rearrangement uses TRBV28 and TRBJ2-7, with 9 bases aligning to TRBD2. The ends lost 2 bases at V and 10 bases at J; junction bases unmatched: 6. This CDR3 region has 13 residues. Germline CDR1 MDHEN, CDR2 SYDVKM. The DNA of the CDR3 is TGTGCCAGCAGTTTAGAGCGGGGGGTTCCTCAGTACTTC. Its protein is CASSLERGVPQYF.

This clonotype has at least ten counts. This chain joins TRBV5-1 and TRBJ2-7; D possibly corresponds to TRBD2 (6 bases). V shed 7 bases and J shed 6 bases, with 14 bases lying between them. Germline loops: CDR1 SGHRS, CDR2 YFSETQ. The CDR3 contains 12 residues. CDR3 sequence: CASFGSTSEQYF. For the CDR3, the DNA is TGCGCCAGCTTCGGGAGTACGAGCGAGCAGTACTTC.

This clonotype was observed at least ten times. This sequence joins TRBV27 and TRBJ2-1, with D unclear. Germline V gene lookup returns CDR1 MNHEY and CDR2 SMNVEV (reference sequence). This CDR3 region has 13 residues. The V gene lost 7 bases and the J gene lost 6 bases, with 13 bases spanning the gap. CDR3 sequence reads: CASTSPGFNEQFF. The CDR3, as DNA: TGTGCCAGCACCTCACCCGGGTTCAATGAGCAGTTCTTC.

Regarding this clonotype: The junction shows a germline mismatch at one end, possibly a read error. This chain uses TRBV7-2 with TRBJ1-1, with TRBD1 identical over 11 bases. Germline V lookup: CDR1 SGHTA, CDR2 FQGNSA. This CDR3 spans 16 amino acids. DNA for the CDR3: TGTGCCATCAGCTTGGACAGGGGGCGCGTGGGCACTGAAGCTTTCTTT. It is translated as CAISLDRGRVGTEAFF.

Many counts were recorded for this clonotype. V gene TRBV2 combines with J gene TRBJ2-5; 9 nucleotides align to TRBD1. After removal of 5 bases from V and 2 bases from J, the junction contained 9 bases not matched to a gene. CDR3 length: 16 residues. Germline loops: CDR1 SNHLY, CDR2 FYNNEI. CDR3 amino acids: CASSQDRGGNQETQYF. Written as DNA, the CDR3 is TGTGCCAGCAGTCAGGACAGGGGTGGCAATCAAGAGACCCAGTACTTC.